Listed below are T cell receptor beta chains from one sample, sequenced in a study of T cells after posttransplantation cyclophosphamide. The data were produced by immunoSEQ multiplex PCR, yet TCRdb's version contains in-frame clones alone and is incomplete. The data show nearly 7,000 clones, with around 98% seen just once and less than 0.55% held by the top ten. Sequences were obtained from naive CD8+ T cells sorted from PBMCs. The receptors here all came from a woman under 40 in good health and a related stem cell transplant donor. The CDR3 runs from the conserved cysteine through the conserved F or W. The D gene is left open where the match is weak.

v_gene	d_gene	CDR3aa
TRBV7-8	TRBD2	CASSLARGGPTDTQYF
TRBV6-5	TRBD2	CASSYLAEGEQYF
TRBV29-1	.	CSVDFAGPGGEQYF
TRBV6-5	TRBD1	CASSLPGTGAGELFF
TRBV5-1	.	CASSGGGGATETQYF
TRBV7-9	.	CASSSPGANEKLFF
TRBV28	.	CASSPGIGTSGANVLTF
TRBV11-2	TRBD2	CASSLGEGWMSETQYF
TRBV6-5	.	CASSYSRGGPEAFF
TRBV27	TRBD1	CASSWTGGPSYEQYF
TRBV25-1	.	CASSEYTGYNEQFF
TRBV7-9	.	CASSPFPRDTGELFF
TRBV7-6	.	CASSQEAASGTYEQYF
TRBV5-4	TRBD2	CASSLERGSYEQYF
TRBV6-1	.	CASSVVGSGDEAFF
TRBV6-5	.	CASSYSDSHNSPLHF
TRBV4-3	.	CASSQAISYGYTF
TRBV30	.	CAWTWEANTEAFF
TRBV13	TRBD2	CASRLALGGEQFF
TRBV5-1	TRBD1	CASSFGQGDTEAFF
TRBV19	.	CASSIDRGLNNEQFF
TRBV6-6	TRBD2	CASSLAGMGETQYF
TRBV5-8	TRBD2	CASRLRGGGDTDTQYF